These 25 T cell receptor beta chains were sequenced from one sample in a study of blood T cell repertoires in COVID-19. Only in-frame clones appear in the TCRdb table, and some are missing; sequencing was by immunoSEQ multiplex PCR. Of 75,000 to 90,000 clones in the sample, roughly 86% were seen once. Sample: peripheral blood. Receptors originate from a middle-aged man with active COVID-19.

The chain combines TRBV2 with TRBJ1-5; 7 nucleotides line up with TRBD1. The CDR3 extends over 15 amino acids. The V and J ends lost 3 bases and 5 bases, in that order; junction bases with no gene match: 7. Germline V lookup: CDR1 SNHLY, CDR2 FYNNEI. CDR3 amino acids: CASSDLTGPDQPQHF. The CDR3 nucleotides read TGTGCCAGCAGTGACCTGACAGGGCCAGATCAGCCCCAGCATTTT. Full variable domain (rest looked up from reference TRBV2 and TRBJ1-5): EPEVTQTPSHQVTQMGQEVILRCVPISNHLYFYWYRQILGQKVEFLVSFYNNEISEKSEIFDDQFSVERPDGSNFTLKIRSTKLEDSAMYFCASSDLTGPDQPQHFGDGTRLSIL.

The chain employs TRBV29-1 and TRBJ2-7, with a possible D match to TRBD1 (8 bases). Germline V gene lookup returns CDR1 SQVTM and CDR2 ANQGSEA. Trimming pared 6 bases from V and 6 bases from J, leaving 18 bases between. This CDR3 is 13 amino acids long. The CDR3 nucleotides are TGCAGCGTGGCTAGCGGACAGGGCGCCGAGCAGTACTTC. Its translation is CSVASGQGAEQYF.

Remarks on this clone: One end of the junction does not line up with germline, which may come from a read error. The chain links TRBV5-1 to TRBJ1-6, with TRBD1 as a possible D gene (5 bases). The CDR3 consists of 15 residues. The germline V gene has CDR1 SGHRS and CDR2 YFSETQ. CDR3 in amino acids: CASSLRPGQDSPFHF. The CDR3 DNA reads TGCGCCAGCAGCTTGAGGCCAGGGCAAGATTCACCCTTCCACTTT.

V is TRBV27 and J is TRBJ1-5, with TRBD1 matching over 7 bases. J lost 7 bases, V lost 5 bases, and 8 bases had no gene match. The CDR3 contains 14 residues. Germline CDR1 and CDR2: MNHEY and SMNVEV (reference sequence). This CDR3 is CASSLRQGEQPQHF. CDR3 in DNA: TGTGCCAGCAGTCTGAGACAGGGAGAGCAGCCCCAGCATTTT.

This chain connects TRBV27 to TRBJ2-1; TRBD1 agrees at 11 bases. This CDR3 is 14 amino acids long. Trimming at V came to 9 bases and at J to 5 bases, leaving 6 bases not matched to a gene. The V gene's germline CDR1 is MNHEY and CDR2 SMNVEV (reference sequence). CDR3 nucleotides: TGTGCCAGTGGGGGACAGGGGGACCACAATGAGCAGTTCTTC. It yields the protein CASGGQGDHNEQFF.

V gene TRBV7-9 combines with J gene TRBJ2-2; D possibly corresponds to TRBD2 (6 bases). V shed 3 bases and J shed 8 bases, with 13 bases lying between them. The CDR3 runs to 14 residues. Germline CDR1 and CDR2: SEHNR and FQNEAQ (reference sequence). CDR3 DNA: TGTGCCAGCAGCTTGATAGCGGTTGCGGGGGAGCTGTTTTTT. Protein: CASSLIAVAGELFF.

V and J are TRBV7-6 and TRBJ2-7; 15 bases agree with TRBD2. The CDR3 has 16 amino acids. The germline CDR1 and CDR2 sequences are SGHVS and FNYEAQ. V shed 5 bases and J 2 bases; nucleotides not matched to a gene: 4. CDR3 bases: TGTGCCAGCAGCCGAGGACTAGCGGGGGGGACCTACGAGCAGTACTTC. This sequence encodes CASSRGLAGGTYEQYF.

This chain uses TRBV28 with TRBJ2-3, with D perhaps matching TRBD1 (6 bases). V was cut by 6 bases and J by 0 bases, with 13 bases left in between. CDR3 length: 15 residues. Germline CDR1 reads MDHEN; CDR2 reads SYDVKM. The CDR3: CASRGPTGSTDTQYF. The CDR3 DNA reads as TGTGCCAGCAGGGGACCGACAGGCAGCACAGATACGCAGTATTTT.

The CDR3 is CASSQDLQGWYTEAFF. The CDR3 DNA reads TGTGCCAGCAGCCAAGATTTACAGGGGTGGTACACTGAAGCTTTCTTT. The chain joins TRBV3-1 (or the pseudogene TRBV3-2) to TRBJ1-1; 7 bases match TRBD1. The length of the CDR3 is 16 residues. V was pared by 0 bases and J by 3 bases, with 7 bases of the junction left unmatched. Per the germline V gene, CDR1 is LGHDT and CDR2 is YNNKEL (reference sequence).

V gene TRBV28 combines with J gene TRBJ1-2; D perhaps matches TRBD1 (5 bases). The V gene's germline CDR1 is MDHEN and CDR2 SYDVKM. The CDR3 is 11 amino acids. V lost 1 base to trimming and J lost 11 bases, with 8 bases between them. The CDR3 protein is CASSLSKGYTF. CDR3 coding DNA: TGTGCCAGCAGTTTATCTAAGGGGTACACCTTC.

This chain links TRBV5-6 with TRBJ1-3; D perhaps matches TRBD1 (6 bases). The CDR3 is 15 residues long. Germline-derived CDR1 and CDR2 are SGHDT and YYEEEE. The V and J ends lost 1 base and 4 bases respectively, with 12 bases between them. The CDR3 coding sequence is TGTGCCAGCAGCTTGAACGGACAGCAGGGAAACACCATATATTTT. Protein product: CASSLNGQQGNTIYF.

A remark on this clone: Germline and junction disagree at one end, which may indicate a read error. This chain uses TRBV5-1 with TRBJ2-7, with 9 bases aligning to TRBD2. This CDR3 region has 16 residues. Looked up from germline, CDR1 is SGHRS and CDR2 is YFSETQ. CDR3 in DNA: TGCGCCAGCACCTTGACTAGCGGTAAAAGCTCCTACGAGCAGTACTTC. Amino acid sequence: CASTLTSGKSSYEQYF.

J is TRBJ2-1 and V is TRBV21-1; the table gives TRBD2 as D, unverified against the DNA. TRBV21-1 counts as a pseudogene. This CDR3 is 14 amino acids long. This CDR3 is CASSPGRRTDEQFF. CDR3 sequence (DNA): TGTGCCAGCAGCCCCGGGAGGCGGACCGATGAGCAGTTCTTC.

The CDR3 is CASSPVGLAGVDTQYF. The DNA for the CDR3 is TGTGCCAGCAGCCCGGTAGGGCTAGCGGGAGTAGATACGCAGTATTTT. The chain is built from TRBV4-2 and TRBJ2-3, with 10 nucleotides matching TRBD2. Per germline, CDR1 LGHNA and CDR2 YNFKEQ. The trim removed 4 bases at V and 5 bases at J, leaving 9 bases unmatched. This CDR3 has 16 residues.

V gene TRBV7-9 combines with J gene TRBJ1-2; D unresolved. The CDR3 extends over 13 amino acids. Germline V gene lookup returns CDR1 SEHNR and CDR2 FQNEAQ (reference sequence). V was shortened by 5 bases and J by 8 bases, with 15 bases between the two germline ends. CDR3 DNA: TGTGCCAGCAGCGCGGTAGAGGGTCAGGGCTACACCTTC. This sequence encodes CASSAVEGQGYTF.

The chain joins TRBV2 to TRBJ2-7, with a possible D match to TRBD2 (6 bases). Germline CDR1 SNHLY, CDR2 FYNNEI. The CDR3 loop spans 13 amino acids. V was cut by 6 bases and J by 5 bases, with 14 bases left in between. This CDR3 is CASRRDHSDEQYF. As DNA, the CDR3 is TGTGCCAGCAGGCGGGATCACTCGGACGAGCAGTACTTC.

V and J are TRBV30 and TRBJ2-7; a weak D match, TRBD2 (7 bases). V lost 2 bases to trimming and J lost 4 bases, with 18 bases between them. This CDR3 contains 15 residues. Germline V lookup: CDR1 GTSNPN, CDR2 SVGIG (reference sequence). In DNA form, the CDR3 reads TGTGCCTGGAGTACCGGAGGGGGGGGCATGTACGAGCAGTACTTC. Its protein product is CAWSTGGGGMYEQYF.

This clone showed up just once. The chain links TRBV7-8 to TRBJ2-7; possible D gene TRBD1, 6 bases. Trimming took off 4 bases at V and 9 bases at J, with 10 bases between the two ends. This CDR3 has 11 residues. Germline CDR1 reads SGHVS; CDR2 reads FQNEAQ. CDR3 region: CASSSSGVQYF. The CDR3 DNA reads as TGTGCCAGCAGCTCGTCAGGGGTGCAGTACTTC.

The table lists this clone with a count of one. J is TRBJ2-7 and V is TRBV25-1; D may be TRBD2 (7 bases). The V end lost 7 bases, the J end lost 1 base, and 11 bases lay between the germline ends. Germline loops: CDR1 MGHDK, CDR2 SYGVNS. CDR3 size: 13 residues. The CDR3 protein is CASKAGASYEQYF. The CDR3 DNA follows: TGTGCCAGCAAGGCGGGGGCATCCTACGAGCAGTACTTC.

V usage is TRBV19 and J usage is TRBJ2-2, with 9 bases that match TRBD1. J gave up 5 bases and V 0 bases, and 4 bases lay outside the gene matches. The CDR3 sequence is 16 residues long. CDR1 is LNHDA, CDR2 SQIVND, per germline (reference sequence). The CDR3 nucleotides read TGTGCCAGTAGTATAGATTTGACAGGGGGAACCGGGGAGCTGTTTTTT. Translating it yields CASSIDLTGGTGELFF.

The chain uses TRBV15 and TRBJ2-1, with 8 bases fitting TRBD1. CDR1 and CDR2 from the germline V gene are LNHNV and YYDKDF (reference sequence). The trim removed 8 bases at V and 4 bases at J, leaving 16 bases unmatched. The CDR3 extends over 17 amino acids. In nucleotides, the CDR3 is TGTGCCACCGTTCGGGCAGGGGGCGTAGTGACGTACAATGAGCAGTTCTTC. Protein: CATVRAGGVVTYNEQFF.

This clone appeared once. CDR3 in amino acids: CASRETGTSDTQYF. The CDR3 DNA sequence: TGTGCCAGCAGGGAAACCGGGACTAGCGATACGCAGTATTTT. The chain links TRBV7-2 to TRBJ2-3, with 9 nucleotides matching TRBD2. The CDR3 has 14 residues. The germline gives CDR1 SGHTA, CDR2 FQGNSA. V was clipped by 6 bases and J by 6 bases; unmatched bases: 7.

CDR3 nucleotide sequence: TGCGCCAGCAGCACATACGGACAGACTCCCTACGAGCAGTACTTC. Translation gives CASSTYGQTPYEQYF. V and J are TRBV5-1 and TRBJ2-7, with D possibly TRBD1 on 6 matching bases. CDR1 and CDR2 from the germline V gene are SGHRS and YFSETQ. The CDR3 covers 15 residues. V dropped 4 bases and J dropped 2 bases, with 16 bases sitting between them.

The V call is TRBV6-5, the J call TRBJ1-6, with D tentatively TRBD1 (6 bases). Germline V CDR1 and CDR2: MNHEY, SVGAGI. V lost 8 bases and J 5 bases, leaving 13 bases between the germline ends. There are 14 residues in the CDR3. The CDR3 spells CASCRQEDNSPLHF. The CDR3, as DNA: TGTGCCAGCTGTCGACAGGAAGATAATTCACCCCTCCACTTT.

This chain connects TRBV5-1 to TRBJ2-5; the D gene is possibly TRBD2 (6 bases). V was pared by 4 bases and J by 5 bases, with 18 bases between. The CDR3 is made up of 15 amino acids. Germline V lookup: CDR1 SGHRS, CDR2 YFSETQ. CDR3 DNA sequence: TGCGCCAGCAGCCTTGGGATGACTAGTCTGGAGACCCAGTACTTC. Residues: CASSLGMTSLETQYF. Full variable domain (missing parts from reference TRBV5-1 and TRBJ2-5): KAGVTQTPRYLIKTRGQQVTLSCSPISGHRSVSWYQQTPGQGLQFLFEYFSETQRNKGNFPGRFSGRQFSNSRSEMNVSTLELGDSALYLCASSLGMTSLETQYFGPGTRLLVL.